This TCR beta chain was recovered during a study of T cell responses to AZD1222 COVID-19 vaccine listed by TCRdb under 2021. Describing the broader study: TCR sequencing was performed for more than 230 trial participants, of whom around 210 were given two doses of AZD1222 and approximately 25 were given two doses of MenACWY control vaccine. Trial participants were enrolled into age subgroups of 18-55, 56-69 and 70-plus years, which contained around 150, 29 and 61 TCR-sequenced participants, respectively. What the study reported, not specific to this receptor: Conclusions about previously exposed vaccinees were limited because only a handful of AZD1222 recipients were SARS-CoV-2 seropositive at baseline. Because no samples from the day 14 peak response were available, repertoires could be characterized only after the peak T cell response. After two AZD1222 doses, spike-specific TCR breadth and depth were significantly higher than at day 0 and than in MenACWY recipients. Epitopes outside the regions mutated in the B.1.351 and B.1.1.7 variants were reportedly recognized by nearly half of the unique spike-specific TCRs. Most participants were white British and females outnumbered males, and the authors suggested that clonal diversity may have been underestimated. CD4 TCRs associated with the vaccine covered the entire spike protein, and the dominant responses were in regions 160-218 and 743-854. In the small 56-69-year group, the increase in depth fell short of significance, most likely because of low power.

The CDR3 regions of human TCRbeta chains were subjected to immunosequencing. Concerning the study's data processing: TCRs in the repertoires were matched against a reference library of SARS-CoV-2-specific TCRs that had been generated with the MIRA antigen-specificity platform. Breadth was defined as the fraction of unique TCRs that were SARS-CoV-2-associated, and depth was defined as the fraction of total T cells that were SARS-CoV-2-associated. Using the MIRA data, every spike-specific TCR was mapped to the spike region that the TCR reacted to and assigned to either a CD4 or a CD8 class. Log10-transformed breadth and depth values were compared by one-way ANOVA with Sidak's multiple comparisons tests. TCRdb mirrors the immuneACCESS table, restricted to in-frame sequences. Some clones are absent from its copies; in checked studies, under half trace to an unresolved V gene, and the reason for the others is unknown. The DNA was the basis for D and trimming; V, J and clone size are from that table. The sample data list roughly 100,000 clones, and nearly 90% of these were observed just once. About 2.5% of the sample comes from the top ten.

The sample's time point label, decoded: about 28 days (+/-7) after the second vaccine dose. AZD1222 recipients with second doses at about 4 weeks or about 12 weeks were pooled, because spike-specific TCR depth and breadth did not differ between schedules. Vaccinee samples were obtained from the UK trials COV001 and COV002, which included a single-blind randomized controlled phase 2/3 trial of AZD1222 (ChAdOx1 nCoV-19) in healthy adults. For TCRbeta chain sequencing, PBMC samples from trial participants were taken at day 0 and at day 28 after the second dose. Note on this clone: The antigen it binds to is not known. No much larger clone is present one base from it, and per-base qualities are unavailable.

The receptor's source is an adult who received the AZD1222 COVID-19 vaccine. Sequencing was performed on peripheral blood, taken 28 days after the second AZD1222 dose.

The CDR3 region: CASSPRGTNRDEQFF. The DNA sequence is given as TGTGCCAGCAGTCCCAGGGGGACGAACCGGGATGAGCAGTTCTTC. The chain joins TRBV28 to TRBJ2-1; TRBD1 agrees with 7 junctional bases. Its CDR3 holds 15 amino acids, cysteine through phenylalanine. Here the CDR3 DNA is all that survives: 45 bases in frame from base 1. According to the germline V gene, CDR1 reads MDHEN and CDR2 reads SYDVKM. Trimmed from V: 5 bases; trimmed from J: 8 bases; junction bases lacking a gene match: 12.